This TCR beta chain was found in a study of cytomegalovirus exposure and HLA in healthy donors. PCR primers comprised 60 Vbeta and 13 Jbeta primers. Here immunoSEQ multiplex PCR was the method, and the copy in TCRdb shows in-frame clones only, minus some. The sample lists some 130,000 clones, about 66% occurring once. The V and J ends lost 4 bases and 7 bases, in that order; junction bases with no gene match: 12. This CDR3 is 15 amino acids long. The germline gives CDR1 SGHRS, CDR2 YFSETQ. Sequenced: PBMCs. The chain employs TRBV5-1 and TRBJ1-2, with TRBD1 matching 8 bases. The sequence derives from a human donor in good health. As DNA, the CDR3 is TGCGCCAGCAGCGCCGGACAGGGCGGTTCGTCTGGCTACACCTTC. Translating gives CASSAGQGGSSGYTF.